Below are 7 T cell receptor beta chains sequenced from a single sample in a study of blood T cell repertoires in COVID-19. TCRdb keeps only in-frame clones here, not all; method: immunoSEQ multiplex PCR. The data hold 200,000 to 250,000 clones, with 84% observed a single time. Sequencing input: PBMCs or T cells enriched from blood (not recorded which). The receptors were sampled from a middle-aged woman who had recovered from COVID-19.

This clone was counted a few times. The V call is TRBV30, the J call TRBJ1-3, with D possibly being TRBD1 (6 bases). With 3 bases removed from V and 0 bases from J, the gap between germline ends came to 9 bases. The germline CDR1 and CDR2 sequences are GTSNPN and SVGIG (reference sequence). This CDR3 is built from 14 residues. CDR3 protein: CAWRADSSGNTIYF. The CDR3, as DNA: TGTGCCTGGAGGGCGGACAGCTCTGGAAACACCATATATTTT.

V and J are TRBV6-5 and TRBJ2-3, with 9 bases matching TRBD1. After removal of 9 bases from V and 0 bases from J, the junction contained 7 bases not matched to a gene. Germline V gene lookup returns CDR1 MNHEY and CDR2 SVGAGI. This CDR3 is built from 15 residues. This chain's CDR3 is CASCRDRASTDTQYF. The CDR3 nucleotides read TGTGCCAGTTGTAGGGACAGGGCTAGCACAGATACGCAGTATTTT.

The J gene is TRBJ2-2, the V gene TRBV24-1, with TRBD2 as a possible D gene (6 bases). The CDR3 has 13 residues. The V end lost 4 bases, the J end lost 7 bases, and 9 bases lay between the germline ends. CDR1 and CDR2 (germline): KGHDR, SFDVKD. The CDR3 DNA is TGTGCCACCAGTGACGGGACTCGCGGGGAGCTGTTTTTT. Residues: CATSDGTRGELFF.

The gene calls are TRBV7-8 and TRBJ1-2; a possible D gene is TRBD1 (5 bases). The CDR3 sequence is 16 residues long. Germline loops: CDR1 SGHVS, CDR2 FQNEAQ. V lost 1 base and J 6 bases, leaving 18 bases between the germline ends. CDR3 nucleotide sequence: TGTGCCAGCAGCTTAGGCCGCAGGGTCAGTTCGGATGGCTACACCTTC. It yields the protein CASSLGRRVSSDGYTF.

V usage is TRBV5-1 and J usage is TRBJ2-5, with 7 bases lining up with TRBD2. With 1 base clipped from V and 4 bases from J, the junction kept 10 bases outside the gene matches. Germline assignment: CDR1 SGHRS and CDR2 YFSETQ. This CDR3 has 16 amino acids. CDR3 sequence reads: CASSLNGGKEAETQYF. For the CDR3, the DNA is TGCGCCAGCAGCTTGAACGGGGGGAAGGAGGCAGAGACCCAGTACTTC. The full variable domain, with the rest looked up from reference TRBV5-1 and TRBJ2-5, is KAGVTQTPRYLIKTRGQQVTLSCSPISGHRSVSWYQQTPGQGLQFLFEYFSETQRNKGNFPGRFSGRQFSNSRSEMNVSTLELGDSALYLCASSLNGGKEAETQYFGPGTRLLVL.

The count of this clone is one. V and J are TRBV6-5 and TRBJ2-2; a weak D match, TRBD1 (6 bases). Germline V gene lookup returns CDR1 MNHEY and CDR2 SVGAGI. V was trimmed by 6 bases and J by 9 bases, leaving 11 bases between them. CDR3 size: 12 residues. CDR3 loop: CASSEDSRELFF. The CDR3, as DNA: TGTGCCAGCAGCGAGGACAGCCGGGAGCTGTTTTTT.

This chain links TRBV7-2 with TRBJ1-5; the D gene is possibly TRBD1 (6 bases). This CDR3 spans 15 amino acids. In germline, CDR1 is SGHTA, CDR2 FQGNSA. Trimming left V 1 base short and J 11 bases short, with 18 bases between. The CDR3 DNA follows: TGTGCCAGCAGCTTAGACAGGGCCCTGGCCCAGGCCCAGCATTTT. Residues: CASSLDRALAQAQHF.